The T cell receptor (beta chain) described here comes from a study of T cell responses to AZD1222 COVID-19 vaccine. General study points: Only after the peak T cell response were repertoires sampled.

Notes on this clone: The target antigen is unknown.

Method: immunoSEQ multiplex PCR; TCRdb's copy keeps in-frame clones and lacks some. The sample holds about 60,000 clones, over 80% seen once. V shed 11 bases, J shed 3 bases, and the junction held 8 bases outside the gene matches. The CDR3 is made up of 14 amino acids. Germline loops: CDR1 KGHDR, CDR2 SFDVKD. The chain recombines TRBV24-1 with TRBJ2-1, with 8 bases matching TRBD1. The TCR sequence derives from an adult who received the MenACWY meningococcal vaccine as a control. Here the sequenced sample was peripheral blood, taken 28 days after the second dose of the MenACWY control vaccine. The CDR3: CAISGTGFYNEQFF. CDR3 DNA sequence: TGTGCCATTTCCGGGACAGGATTCTACAATGAGCAGTTCTTC.